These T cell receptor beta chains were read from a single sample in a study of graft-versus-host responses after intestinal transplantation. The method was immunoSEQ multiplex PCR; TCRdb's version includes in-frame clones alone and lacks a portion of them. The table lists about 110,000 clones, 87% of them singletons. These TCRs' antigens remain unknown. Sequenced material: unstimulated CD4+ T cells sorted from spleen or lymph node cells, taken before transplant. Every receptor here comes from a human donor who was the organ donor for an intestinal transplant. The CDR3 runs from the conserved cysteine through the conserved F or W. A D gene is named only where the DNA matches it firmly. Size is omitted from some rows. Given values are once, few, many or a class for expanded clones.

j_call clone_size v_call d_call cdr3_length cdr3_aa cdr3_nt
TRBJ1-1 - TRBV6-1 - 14 CASSGKQKITEAFF TGTGCCAGCAGTGGGAAACAGAAAATCACTGAAGCTTTCTTT
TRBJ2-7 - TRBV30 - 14 CAWSVSTSLPEQYF TGTGCCTGGAGTGTAAGTACCTCCCTGCCTGAGCAGTACTTC
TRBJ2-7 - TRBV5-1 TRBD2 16 CASSLALAGTTYEQYF TGCGCCAGCAGCTTGGCACTAGCGGGGACTACCTACGAGCAGTACTTC
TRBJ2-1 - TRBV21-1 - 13 CASSKEGVNEQFF TGTGCCAGCAGCAAAGAGGGTGTGAATGAGCAGTTCTTC
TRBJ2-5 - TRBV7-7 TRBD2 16 CASSGGLAGGQETQYF TGTGCCAGCAGCGGGGGACTAGCGGGGGGTCAAGAGACCCAGTACTTC
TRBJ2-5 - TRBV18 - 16 CASSPLPEDFGETQYF TGTGCCAGCTCACCACTACCAGAGGATTTCGGCGAGACCCAGTACTTC
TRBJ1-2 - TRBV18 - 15 CASSPRGVGYYGYTF TGTGCCAGCTCACCAAGAGGTGTAGGGTACTATGGCTACACCTTC
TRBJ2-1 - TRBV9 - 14 CASSVGGSYNEQFF TGTGCCAGCAGCGTAGGGGGCTCCTACAATGAGCAGTTCTTC
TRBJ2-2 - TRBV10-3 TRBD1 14 CAISDRGTAGELFF TGTGCCATCAGCGACAGGGGGACGGCCGGGGAGCTGTTTTTT
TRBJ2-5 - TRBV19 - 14 CASSPQGPQETQYF TGTGCCAGTAGTCCACAGGGCCCTCAAGAGACCCAGTACTTC
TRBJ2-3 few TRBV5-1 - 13 CASRPGGGDTQYF TGCGCCAGCAGACCGGGGGGCGGAGATACGCAGTATTTT
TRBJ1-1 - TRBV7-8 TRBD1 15 CASNLGGSLNTEAFF TGTGCCAGCAATTTAGGGGGCAGTCTGAACACTGAAGCTTTCTTT
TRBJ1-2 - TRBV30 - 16 CAGEPGAGRRGYGYTF TGTGCCGGAGAACCGGGGGCAGGGAGGAGAGGCTATGGCTACACCTTC
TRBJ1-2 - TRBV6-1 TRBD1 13 CASSGDRLYGYTF TGTGCCAGCAGTGGGGACAGACTCTATGGCTACACCTTC
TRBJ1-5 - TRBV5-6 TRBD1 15 CASSTRDRGHQPQHF TGTGCCAGCAGCACCCGGGACAGGGGACATCAGCCCCAGCATTTT
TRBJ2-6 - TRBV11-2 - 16 CASSLDLSSGANVLTF TGTGCCAGCAGCTTAGATCTAAGCTCTGGGGCCAACGTCCTGACTTTC
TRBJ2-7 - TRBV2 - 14 CASREEIASYEQYF TGTGCCAGCAGGGAGGAGATAGCCTCCTACGAGCAGTACTTC
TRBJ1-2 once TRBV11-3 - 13 CASSLSGGLGYTF TGTGCCAGCAGCTTATCTGGGGGTCTTGGCTACACCTTC
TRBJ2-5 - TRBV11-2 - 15 CASSLMLARQETQYF TGTGCCAGCAGCTTAATGTTGGCTAGGCAAGAGACCCAGTACTTC
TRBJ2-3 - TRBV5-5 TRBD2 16 CASSLGTSGSTDTQYF TGTGCCAGCAGCTTGGGGACTAGCGGAAGCACAGATACGCAGTATTTT
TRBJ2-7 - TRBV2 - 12 CASSESGYEQYF TGTGCCAGCAGTGAAAGTGGGTACGAGCAGTACTTC
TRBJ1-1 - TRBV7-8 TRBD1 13 CASSLDRGTEAFF TGTGCCAGCAGCTTAGACAGGGGGACTGAAGCTTTCTTT
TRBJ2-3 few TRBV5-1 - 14 CASSLDRVPDTQYF TGCGCCAGCAGCTTGGACAGGGTCCCAGATACGCAGTATTTT
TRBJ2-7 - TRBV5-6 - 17 CASSFKTRWGFFYEQYF TGTGCCAGCAGCTTTAAAACGAGGTGGGGCTTTTTCTACGAGCAGTACTTC
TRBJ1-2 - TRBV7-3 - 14 CASSLKGSGYGYTF TGTGCCAGCAGCTTAAAGGGGAGCGGCTATGGCTACACCTTC
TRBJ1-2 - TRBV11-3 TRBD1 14 CASSAEGTGLGYTF TGTGCCAGCAGCGCCGAGGGGACAGGGCTTGGCTACACCTTC
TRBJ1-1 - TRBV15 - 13 CATSRGGTPEAFF TGTGCCACCAGCAGAGGAGGGACACCTGAAGCTTTCTTT
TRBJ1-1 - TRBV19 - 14 CASSIGQGRTEAFF TGTGCCAGTAGTATAGGGCAGGGGAGGACTGAAGCTTTCTTT
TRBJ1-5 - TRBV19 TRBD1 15 CASRSPAGQYQPQHF TGTGCCAGCAGATCCCCCGCGGGACAGTATCAGCCCCAGCATTTT
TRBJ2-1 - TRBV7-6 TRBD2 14 CASSQGLWVNEQFF TGTGCCAGCAGCCAGGGACTATGGGTCAATGAGCAGTTCTTC
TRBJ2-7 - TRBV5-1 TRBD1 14 CASSYGTGGDEQYF TGCGCCAGCAGTTACGGGACAGGGGGCGACGAGCAGTACTTC
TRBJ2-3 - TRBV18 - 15 CASSPPVRGTDTQYF TGTGCCAGCTCACCACCGGTTAGGGGCACAGATACGCAGTATTTT
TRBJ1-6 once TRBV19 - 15 CASSMGTPFWLTLHF TGTGCCAGTAGTATGGGGACTCCATTTTGGTTGACCCTCCACTTT
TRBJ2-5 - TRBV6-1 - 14 CASTDGGLRKTQYF TGTGCCAGCACCGACGGGGGGCTAAGGAAGACCCAGTACTTC
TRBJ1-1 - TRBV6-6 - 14 CASSYSPGDTEAFF TGTGCCAGCAGTTACTCCCCCGGGGACACTGAAGCTTTCTTT
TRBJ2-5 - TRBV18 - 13 CASSPGRVETQYF TGTGCCAGCTCACCAGGCAGGGTAGAGACCCAGTACTTC
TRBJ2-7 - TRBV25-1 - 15 CASSEWAGKTYEQYF TGTGCCAGCAGTGAATGGGCAGGAAAAACCTACGAGCAGTACTTC
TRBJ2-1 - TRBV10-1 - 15 CASSGTAASYNEQFF TGCGCCAGCAGTGGGACAGCAGCCTCCTACAATGAGCAGTTCTTC
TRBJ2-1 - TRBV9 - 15 CASSPRPSSYNEQFF TGTGCCAGCAGCCCCCGGCCGAGCTCCTACAATGAGCAGTTCTTC
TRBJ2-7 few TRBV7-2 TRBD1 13 CASSWDRGREQYF TGTGCCAGCAGCTGGGACAGGGGCCGGGAGCAGTACTTC
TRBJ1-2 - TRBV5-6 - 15 CASSLGWSRALGYTF TGTGCCAGCAGCTTGGGTTGGTCGAGGGCCCTTGGCTACACCTTC
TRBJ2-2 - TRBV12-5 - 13 CASGSTNTGELFF TGTGCTAGTGGGTCGACTAACACCGGGGAGCTGTTTTTT
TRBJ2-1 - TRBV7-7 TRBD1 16 CASSRTTGTAYNEQFF TGTGCTAGCAGCCGTACCACCGGGACAGCCTACAATGAGCAGTTCTTC
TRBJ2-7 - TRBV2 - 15 CASRTSRGGAYEQYF TGTGCCAGCAGGACCTCCCGAGGGGGGGCCTACGAGCAGTACTTC
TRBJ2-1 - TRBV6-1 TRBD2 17 CASSGYPLAGGNNEQFF TGTGCCAGCAGTGGATACCCTCTAGCGGGAGGTAACAATGAGCAGTTCTTC